The sequence of this TCR beta chain was determined in a study of blood T cell repertoires in COVID-19. Across the study: Material from acute and convalescent COVID-19 was sourced from the United States, Italy and Spain. Sources were T cells, B-cell-depleted T cells, or PBMCs; the material itself was cDNA or gDNA.

The assay was immunoSEQ multiplex PCR, and TCRdb's table has in-frame clones only and misses some. This table holds 130,000 to 150,000 clones, approximately 83% found once. This CDR3 has 15 residues. V gave up 1 base and J gave up 0 bases, with 10 bases separating them. Germline loops: CDR1 LGHNA, CDR2 YNFKEQ. Seattle patients were enrolled while actively infected and followed longitudinally. Sequences were obtained from peripheral blood. This sequence joins TRBV4-2 and TRBJ2-7; D not resolved. The sequence was collected from a woman aged 60-70 years with COVID-19, enrolled during active disease. This chain's CDR3 is CASSQVFGGSYEQYF. CDR3 bases: TGTGCCAGCAGCCAAGTCTTTGGCGGCTCCTACGAGCAGTACTTC.